This section outlines one T cell receptor beta chain sequence together with its context. Its antigen is currently unknown. Germline V gene lookup returns CDR1 MNHNS and CDR2 SASEGT. J lost 1 base, V lost 8 bases, and 8 bases had no gene match. CDR3 length equals 14 residues. This PCR relied on a set of 60 Vbeta primers and 13 Jbeta primers. Libraries were prepared by immunoSEQ multiplex PCR; TCRdb keeps only in-frame clonotypes and omits some of them. This sample carries about 48,000 clones, with approximately 6.6% going to the ten biggest clones. The data belong to a study of cytomegalovirus exposure and HLA in healthy donors. General study findings and limits: The study carried out a later analysis of TCR beta sequences. It associated some 15,000 of them with specific HLA alleles at a false discovery rate of 0.05. A missense DCLRE1C variant was associated with V- and J-gene trimming of TCR beta chains in a later analysis, and an independent cohort replicated the association. It was reported in a later analysis that an Asian-associated ancestry cluster showed fewer N-insertions than the approximately 700-donor mean.

The rearrangement links TRBV6-1 to TRBJ2-7, with TRBD1 identical over 7 bases. This sequence originates from a male donor in good health and CMV-seropositive. The sequenced sample was PBMCs. CDR3 residues: CASYSRDSSYEQYF. CDR3 DNA: TGTGCCAGCTACAGTAGGGACAGTTCCTACGAGCAGTACTTC.